Following are 32 T cell receptor beta chains from one sample sequenced in a study of control samples from healthy donors and cancer patients. The assay was immunoSEQ multiplex PCR, and TCRdb's table has in-frame clones only and misses some. The sample comprises more than 140,000 clones, about 90% of which are singletons, and 6% to 9% rests with the top ten. Material for sequencing was blood. These receptors were collected from a man aged 18-30 years in good health.

The chain carries TRBV4-3 and TRBJ2-1; 8 positions agree with TRBD2. The CDR3 totals 16 residues. Germline-derived CDR1 and CDR2 are LGHNA and YSLEER. J lost 1 base, V lost 1 base, and 3 bases had no gene match. CDR3: CASSQGSGGSYNEQFF. CDR3 bases: TGCGCCAGCAGCCAAGGGAGCGGGGGTTCCTACAATGAGCAGTTCTTC.

The genes are TRBV4-2 and TRBJ2-1; D gene uncertain. Germline V gene data show CDR1 as LGHNA and CDR2 as YNFKEQ. Trimming shortened V by 0 bases and J by 4 bases, and 13 bases separated the two germline ends. The CDR3 has 16 residues. This CDR3 reads CASSQDWSEGYNEQFF. For the CDR3, the DNA is TGTGCCAGCAGCCAAGATTGGAGCGAAGGTTACAATGAGCAGTTCTTC.

The chain has TRBV3-1 (or the pseudogene TRBV3-2) and TRBJ1-2, with D tentatively TRBD1 (5 bases). Germline values: CDR1 LGHDT, CDR2 YNNKEL (reference sequence). The ends were cut back, 3 bases at V and 8 bases at J, with 13 bases in the middle. This CDR3 has 13 amino acids. CDR3 nucleotides: TGTGCCAGCAGCCACGAAGGGAGGGGAGGCTACACCTTC. The encoded protein is CASSHEGRGGYTF.

This chain links TRBV13 with TRBJ1-1; D is uncertain. Trimming pared 5 bases from V and 0 bases from J, leaving 10 bases between. CDR1 is PRHDT and CDR2 is FYEKMQ in the germline V gene (reference sequence). This CDR3 has 14 amino acids. The chain's CDR3 is CASSLRALNTEAFF. The DNA of the CDR3 is TGTGCCAGCAGCCTTAGGGCTTTGAACACTGAAGCTTTCTTT.

The chain uses TRBV7-2 and TRBJ1-2; no definite D call. The CDR3 has 16 residues. The V gene's germline CDR1 is SGHTA and CDR2 FQGNSA. Trimming shortened V by 1 base and J by 8 bases, and 20 bases separated the two germline ends. DNA of the CDR3: TGTGCCAGCAGCTTAGGTTTAGCAGGTTATGCCCGCGGCTACACCTTC. Residues: CASSLGLAGYARGYTF.

This rearrangement joins TRBV9 to TRBJ2-7; D uncertain. This CDR3 contains 11 residues. Per the germline V gene, CDR1 is SGDLS and CDR2 is YYNGEE. Trimming shortened V by 3 bases and J by 6 bases, and 7 bases separated the two germline ends. Here the CDR3 reads CASSGTGEQYF. CDR3 DNA sequence: TGTGCCAGCAGCGGGACGGGCGAGCAGTACTTC.

The chain uses TRBV12-3 or TRBV12-4 and TRBJ2-5, with no clear D. V was clipped by 3 bases and J by 3 bases, with 8 bases between them. The CDR3 totals 13 residues. The CDR3, as DNA: TGTGCCAGCAGTTTGGCTAGGAAAGAGACCCAGTACTTC. It specifies CASSLARKETQYF.

The chain employs TRBV7-8 and TRBJ2-2, with 10 bases that match TRBD2. V trimming: 7 bases; J trimming: 4 bases; junction bases outside the gene matches: 6. In germline, CDR1 is SGHVS, CDR2 FQNEAQ. This CDR3 comprises 15 residues. The CDR3 DNA sequence: TGTGCCAGCACCCAGCGGGGGGGCCTCACCGGGGAGCTGTTTTTT. Residues: CASTQRGGLTGELFF.

V gene TRBV6-5 combines with J gene TRBJ1-4; 7 bases agree with TRBD1. The germline V gene encodes CDR1 MNHEY and CDR2 SVGAGI. There are 15 residues in the CDR3. V trimming: 10 bases; J trimming: 0 bases; junction bases outside the gene matches: 8. The CDR3 region is CATQTGEATNEKLFF. The CDR3 nucleotides read TGTGCCACCCAAACAGGGGAGGCAACTAATGAAAAACTGTTTTTT.

The chain carries TRBV30 and TRBJ1-2; D is unclear. Per germline, CDR1 GTSNPN and CDR2 SVGIG (reference sequence). The CDR3 extends over 13 amino acids. Trimming left V 0 bases short and J 7 bases short, with 12 bases between. The CDR3 DNA follows: TGTGCCTGGAGTGTAGGGTCAGACGCTGGCTACACCTTC. Protein: CAWSVGSDAGYTF.

The chain employs TRBV11-2 and TRBJ2-7, with D possibly TRBD1 on 5 matching bases. The CDR3 loop spans 15 amino acids. V gave up 5 bases and J gave up 5 bases, with 19 bases separating them. Per germline, CDR1 SGHAT and CDR2 FQNNGV. The CDR3 DNA is TGTGCCAGCAGCCCTCTAGGCAGTAGGGGCGACGAGCAGTACTTC. Protein: CASSPLGSRGDEQYF.

This clone appeared once. The chain has TRBV13 and TRBJ2-7; D remains unclear. Looked up from germline, CDR1 is PRHDT and CDR2 is FYEKMQ (reference sequence). This CDR3 comprises 15 residues. V lost 5 bases and J 4 bases, leaving 18 bases between the germline ends. The CDR3 sequence: CASSQSPRLPYEQYF. The CDR3, as DNA: TGTGCCAGCAGCCAGTCGCCCCGCTTGCCATACGAGCAGTACTTC.

The CDR3 protein is CASSQHDYGSGGGAGETQYF. Written as DNA, the CDR3 is TGTGCCAGCAGCCAACACGACTATGGTTCTGGCGGGGGGGCGGGAGAGACCCAGTACTTC. This chain joins TRBV4-2 and TRBJ2-5, with 9 bases lining up with TRBD2. Trimming took 2 bases from V and 4 from J; bases not matched to a gene: 20. CDR1 is LGHNA and CDR2 is YNFKEQ in the germline V gene. The CDR3 has 20 residues.

The chain joins TRBV7-9 to TRBJ1-2, with TRBD1 identical over 8 bases. The CDR3 has 14 amino acids. The germline gives CDR1 SEHNR, CDR2 FQNEAQ (reference sequence). The V segment lost 1 base and the J segment 7 bases; nucleotides outside the gene matches: 5. Written as DNA, the CDR3 is TGTGCCAGCAGCTTAGAGTATACAGGGGGTGGCTACACCTTC. The encoded protein is CASSLEYTGGGYTF.

This chain connects TRBV7-9 to TRBJ2-5, with a possible D match to TRBD2 (5 bases). Between the trimmed V and J ends, which lost 3 bases and 5 bases, there was a span of 19 bases. Germline V CDR1 and CDR2: SEHNR, FQNEAQ (reference sequence). The CDR3 loop spans 16 amino acids. The DNA for the CDR3 is TGTGCCAGCAGCTTCCCTCGTCTGGAGGTCCGGGAGACCCAGTACTTC. It yields the protein CASSFPRLEVRETQYF.

The J gene is TRBJ2-7, the V gene TRBV11-2, with 11 bases matching TRBD2. In germline, CDR1 is SGHAT, CDR2 FQNNGV. Germline trimming cut 5 bases from V and 4 bases from J; bases unmatched to any gene: 7. This CDR3 contains 15 residues. The CDR3 DNA reads TGTGCCAGCAGCCTTAGCGGGGGGGCTCGTTACGAGCAGTACTTC. Its translation: CASSLSGGARYEQYF.

J is TRBJ1-6 and V is TRBV7-6, with D possibly matching TRBD1 (5 bases). This CDR3 is 16 amino acids long. Germline loops: CDR1 SGHVS, CDR2 FNYEAQ. Trimming removed 2 bases from V and 5 bases from J, with 13 bases in between. CDR3 protein: CASSLLRPGDNSPLHF. As DNA, the CDR3 is TGTGCCAGCAGCTTACTAAGGCCGGGGGATAATTCACCCCTCCACTTT.

The chain combines TRBV19 with TRBJ1-1; 7 nucleotides line up with TRBD1. CDR3 length: 12 amino acids. The trim removed 5 bases at V and 7 bases at J, leaving 4 bases unmatched. Germline V gene lookup returns CDR1 LNHDA and CDR2 SQIVND (reference sequence). This chain's CDR3 is CASSPGTVEAFF. CDR3 DNA: TGTGCCAGTAGTCCGGGGACAGTTGAAGCTTTCTTT.

Turning to this clone: The same CDR3 is also encoded by other DNA sequences in this sample. V usage is TRBV2 and J usage is TRBJ2-7; D gene uncertain. V was shortened by 1 base and J by 3 bases, with 4 bases between the two germline ends. This CDR3 has 12 residues. The germline CDR1 and CDR2 sequences are SNHLY and FYNNEI. CDR3 nucleotide sequence: TGTGCCAGCAGTGAAGGAGGCTACGAGCAGTACTTC. This codes for CASSEGGYEQYF.

The J gene is TRBJ2-2, the V gene TRBV6-5; 10 bases align to TRBD2. J lost 4 bases, V lost 3 bases, and 5 bases had no gene match. The CDR3 is 16 amino acids. CDR1 is MNHEY, CDR2 SVGAGI, per germline. The DNA of the CDR3 is TGTGCCAGCAGTTATGGGAGCGGGGGGGCCACCGGGGAGCTGTTTTTT. Amino acid sequence: CASSYGSGGATGELFF.

The chain employs TRBV28 and TRBJ1-6; D might be TRBD1 (6 bases). The CDR3 contains 14 residues. Germline CDR1 and CDR2: MDHEN and SYDVKM. CDR3 bases: TGTGGGACACTAGGGGGCTCCTATAATTCACCCCTCCACTTT. This encodes CGTLGGSYNSPLHF.

The chain is built from TRBV7-9 and TRBJ1-2; D is undetermined. CDR3 size: 15 residues. Deletions cut 1 base from V and 8 bases from J, with 17 bases between. Germline V lookup: CDR1 SEHNR, CDR2 FQNEAQ (reference sequence). CDR3 in DNA: TGTGCCAGCAGCTTAGAGGGCCGGCTGGCATACGGCTACACCTTC. As protein: CASSLEGRLAYGYTF.

The CDR3 is CASTFTLWAGELFF. CDR3 nucleotide sequence: TGTGCCAGCACCTTTACCCTGTGGGCCGGGGAGCTGTTTTTT. The rearrangement uses TRBV28 and TRBJ2-2, with D uncertain. The CDR3 consists of 14 residues. Trimming stripped 7 bases from V and 6 bases from J, with 15 bases between. Germline CDR1 MDHEN, CDR2 SYDVKM.

The chain employs TRBV6-6 and TRBJ1-6, with no clear D. CDR1 is MNHNY and CDR2 is SVGAGI in the germline V gene (reference sequence). V was shortened by 0 bases and J by 9 bases, with 3 bases between the two germline ends. The CDR3 contains 12 residues. CDR3 coding DNA: TGTGCCAGCAGTTACTCGACTTCACCCCTCCACTTT. Translation: CASSYSTSPLHF.

The V gene is TRBV29-1, the J gene TRBJ1-6; 8 bases agree with TRBD1. Unmatched junction bases numbered 8, after V lost 7 bases and J lost 9 bases. Germline values: CDR1 SQVTM, CDR2 ANQGSEA. The CDR3 spans 13 residues. Written as DNA, the CDR3 is TGCAGCGCCCTGGACAGGGAAGGTTCACCCCTCCACTTT. This sequence encodes CSALDREGSPLHF.

This sequence joins TRBV14 and TRBJ2-7; D is perhaps TRBD2 (5 bases). CDR3 length equals 14 residues. The ends were cut back, 2 bases at V and 2 bases at J, with 10 bases in the middle. Germline V gives CDR1 SGHDN, CDR2 FVKESK. The CDR3 region has the DNA TGTGCCAGCAGCCAAAGCCGGGGTCCCTACGAGCAGTACTTC. It codes for CASSQSRGPYEQYF.

This clone was counted a single time. The chain recombines TRBV6-1 with TRBJ1-4, with D perhaps TRBD1 (5 bases). CDR1 and CDR2 (germline): MNHNS, SASEGT. The V end lost 1 base, the J end lost 8 bases, and 14 bases lay between the germline ends. The CDR3 has 15 amino acids. This CDR3 is CASSEVAGLGEKLFF. CDR3 DNA: TGTGCCAGCAGTGAAGTGGCGGGGCTGGGAGAAAAACTGTTTTTT.

The rearrangement uses TRBV10-3 and TRBJ2-3, with D uncertain. This CDR3 spans 12 amino acids. The germline V and J ends were trimmed by 4 bases and 0 bases, with 2 bases remaining between them. Germline V lookup: CDR1 ENHRY, CDR2 SYGVKD. The CDR3 DNA reads as TGTGCCATCAGTGTAAGCACAGATACGCAGTATTTT. Translating it yields CAISVSTDTQYF.

Note on this clone: At one end, the junction sequence differs from germline, possibly due to a read error. CDR3 coding DNA: TGTGCCTGGAGCAGGGTCTCCGACGAGCAGTACTTC. Protein product: CAWSRVSDEQYF. This sequence joins TRBV30 and TRBJ2-7, with D tentatively TRBD1 (5 bases). The germline V gene encodes CDR1 GTSNPN and CDR2 SVGIG (reference sequence). The CDR3 consists of 12 residues.

V and J are TRBV7-8 and TRBJ1-1; D uncertain. V was trimmed by 2 bases and J by 4 bases, leaving 14 bases between them. The CDR3 runs 15 residues. The germline CDR1 and CDR2 sequences are SGHVS and FQNEAQ. CDR3 in amino acids: CASSLFEGEGTEAFF. The DNA of the CDR3 is TGTGCCAGCAGCTTATTTGAGGGAGAGGGCACTGAAGCTTTCTTT. Full variable domain (remainder filled in from reference TRBV7-8 and TRBJ1-1): GAGVSQSPRYKVAKRGQDVALRCDPISGHVSLFWYQQALGQGPEFLTYFQNEAQLDKSGLPSDRFFAERPEGSVSTLKIQRTQQEDSAVYLCASSLFEGEGTEAFFGQGTRLTVV.

The V and J genes are TRBV7-2 and TRBJ1-1; D gene uncertain. This CDR3 contains 15 residues. Germline V gene sequence: CDR1 SGHTA, CDR2 FQGNSA. The ends were cut back, 1 base at V and 1 base at J, with 10 bases in the middle. The CDR3 is CASSLDAAANTEAFF. CDR3 in DNA: TGTGCCAGCAGCTTAGACGCCGCAGCGAACACTGAAGCTTTCTTT.

The gene calls are TRBV5-1 and TRBJ2-7; D is ambiguous. The CDR3 sequence is 14 residues long. Germline CDR1 reads SGHRS; CDR2 reads YFSETQ. V lost 3 bases and J lost 0, with 10 bases in between. The CDR3 region has the DNA TGCGCCAGCAGCTATGTCGGCAGCTCCTACGAGCAGTACTTC. This translates into CASSYVGSSYEQYF.